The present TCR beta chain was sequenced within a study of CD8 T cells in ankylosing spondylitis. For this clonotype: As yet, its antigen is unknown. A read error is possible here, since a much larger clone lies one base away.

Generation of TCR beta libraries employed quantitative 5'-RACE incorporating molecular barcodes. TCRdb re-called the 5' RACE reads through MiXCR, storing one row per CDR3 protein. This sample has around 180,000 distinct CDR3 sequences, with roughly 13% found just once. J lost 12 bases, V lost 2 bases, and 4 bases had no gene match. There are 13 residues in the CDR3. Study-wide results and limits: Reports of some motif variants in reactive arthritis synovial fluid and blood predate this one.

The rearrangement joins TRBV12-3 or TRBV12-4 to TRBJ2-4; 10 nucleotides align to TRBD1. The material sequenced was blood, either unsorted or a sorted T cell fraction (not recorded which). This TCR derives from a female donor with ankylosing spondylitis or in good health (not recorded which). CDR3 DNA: TGTGCCAGCAGTTTACAGGACAGGGGGTGTCAGTACTTC. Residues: CASSLQDRGCQYF.